This record looks at one T cell receptor (beta chain) sequence and its context. Here immunoSEQ multiplex PCR was the method, and the copy in TCRdb shows in-frame clones only, minus some. The top ten hold less than 6% of the sample, which has some 130,000 clones, around nine tenths seen once. The CDR3 totals 15 residues. The V gene lost 5 bases and the J gene lost 6 bases, with 16 bases spanning the gap. Germline loops: CDR1 SGHVS, CDR2 FNYEAQ. The data were obtained in a study of control samples from healthy donors and cancer patients. V gene TRBV7-6 combines with J gene TRBJ2-2, with D tentatively TRBD1 (6 bases). The sample taken for sequencing was blood. The origin of this receptor is a young man in good health. CDR3 sequence reads: CASSPSTGSAGELFF. CDR3 sequence (DNA): TGTGCCAGCAGCCCCTCGACAGGCTCGGCCGGGGAGCTGTTTTTT.